Listed below are T cell receptor beta chains from one sample, sequenced in a study of blood T cell repertoires in COVID-19. Repertoires were generated with immunoSEQ multiplex PCR, while TCRdb's copy carries only in-frame clones and drops some. The data contain about 78,000 clones, about 88% of them singletons. The source material was peripheral blood. The receptors were gathered from a man in his 70s with active or convalescent COVID-19. Each CDR3 is given with its conserved first and last residue. Fields, in order: clone size, V gene, D gene, J gene, CDR3 DNA, CDR3 protein. The D gene is left open where the match is weak. For some rows the clone size is stated as once, few or many, or as a class when expanded; others skip it.

clone_size: -; v_call: TRBV2; d_call: TRBD1; j_call: TRBJ1-1; cdr3_nt: TGTGCCAGCAGTGAAGCGGGACAGCGCCACAATGAAGCTTTCTTT; cdr3_aa: CASSEAGQRHNEAFF
clone_size: -; v_call: TRBV27; d_call: -; j_call: TRBJ1-2; cdr3_nt: TGTGCCAGCAGCCGAACAGGAACTAACTATGGCTACACCTTC; cdr3_aa: CASSRTGTNYGYTF
clone_size: once; v_call: TRBV7-9; d_call: -; j_call: TRBJ1-2; cdr3_nt: TGTGCCAGCAGCCCCGGACAAGAGACCTACACCTTC; cdr3_aa: CASSPGQETYTF
clone_size: -; v_call: TRBV11-2; d_call: -; j_call: TRBJ2-7; cdr3_nt: TGTGCCAGCAGCTCCACGGGGGTATCCTACGAGCAGTACTTC; cdr3_aa: CASSSTGVSYEQYF
clone_size: -; v_call: TRBV18; d_call: -; j_call: TRBJ2-5; cdr3_nt: TGTGCCAGCTCACCACTTATGACAGGTCTGCCGAGCGAGACCCAGTACTTC; cdr3_aa: CASSPLMTGLPSETQYF
clone_size: -; v_call: TRBV7-8; d_call: -; j_call: TRBJ2-1; cdr3_nt: TGTGCCAGCAGCTTATTCCGCGGGGTAGTCTACAATGAGCAGTTCTTC; cdr3_aa: CASSLFRGVVYNEQFF
clone_size: -; v_call: TRBV4-1; d_call: TRBD1; j_call: TRBJ1-2; cdr3_nt: TGCGCCAGCAGCCCGGGACAGTTGGACTATGGCTACACCTTC; cdr3_aa: CASSPGQLDYGYTF
clone_size: few; v_call: TRBV19; d_call: -; j_call: TRBJ1-5; cdr3_nt: TGTGCCGCTGGGGCGTATCAGCCCCAGCATTTT; cdr3_aa: CAAGAYQPQHF
clone_size: -; v_call: TRBV27; d_call: -; j_call: TRBJ1-6; cdr3_nt: TGTGCCAGCAGTTTCTCAGGGAGGGTTCGGTCACCCCTCCACTTT; cdr3_aa: CASSFSGRVRSPLHF
clone_size: -; v_call: TRBV11-2; d_call: TRBD2; j_call: TRBJ2-7; cdr3_nt: TGTGCCAGCAGCTTATCTGGCGGGAGGGCCTACGAGCAGTACTTC; cdr3_aa: CASSLSGGRAYEQYF
clone_size: -; v_call: TRBV4-1; d_call: TRBD1; j_call: TRBJ2-3; cdr3_nt: TGCGCCAGCAGCCGTACTACAGGGGGAGATACGCAGTATTTT; cdr3_aa: CASSRTTGGDTQYF
clone_size: -; v_call: TRBV6-5; d_call: -; j_call: TRBJ1-3; cdr3_nt: TGTGCCAGCGCGGACGGGGGACTCTCTGGAAACACCATATATTTT; cdr3_aa: CASADGGLSGNTIYF
clone_size: -; v_call: TRBV19; d_call: -; j_call: TRBJ1-4; cdr3_nt: TGTGCCAGTAGTACAGGATCTTCAACTAATGAAAAACTGTTTTTT; cdr3_aa: CASSTGSSTNEKLFF
clone_size: -; v_call: TRBV5-4; d_call: TRBD1; j_call: TRBJ1-2; cdr3_nt: TGTGCCAGCAGCTCAGGACAGGGAAAAGTAGGTGGCTATGGCTACACCTTC; cdr3_aa: CASSSGQGKVGGYGYTF
clone_size: -; v_call: TRBV27; d_call: -; j_call: TRBJ2-1; cdr3_nt: TGTGCCAGCACCTCTATTGGGCAGGGGTGGTACAATGAGCAGTTCTTC; cdr3_aa: CASTSIGQGWYNEQFF
clone_size: -; v_call: TRBV5-1; d_call: -; j_call: TRBJ1-2; cdr3_nt: TGCGCCAGCAGCCTTTTGGGGGCCACCGATGGCTACACCTTC; cdr3_aa: CASSLLGATDGYTF
clone_size: -; v_call: TRBV2; d_call: TRBD1; j_call: TRBJ2-2; cdr3_nt: TGTGCCGGGGGGACAGGTTCCACCGGGGAGCTGTTTTTT; cdr3_aa: CAGGTGSTGELFF
clone_size: -; v_call: TRBV5-1; d_call: TRBD1; j_call: TRBJ1-4; cdr3_nt: TGCGCCAGCAGGCCGAGGGGGCTAGGAGAAAAACTGGTTTTT; cdr3_aa: CASRPRGLGEKLVF
clone_size: -; v_call: TRBV18; d_call: TRBD1; j_call: TRBJ1-2; cdr3_nt: TGTGCCAGCTCACCATCCGGGACAGGGGACTATGGCTACACCTTC; cdr3_aa: CASSPSGTGDYGYTF
clone_size: -; v_call: TRBV5-4; d_call: -; j_call: TRBJ2-1; cdr3_nt: TGTGCCAGCAGCTTGACGGAGTTCAATGAGCAGTTCTTC; cdr3_aa: CASSLTEFNEQFF
clone_size: -; v_call: TRBV3-1/TRBV3-2; d_call: -; j_call: TRBJ1-1; cdr3_nt: TGTGCCAGCAGCGGGGAGGGGTACACTGAAGCTTTCTTT; cdr3_aa: CASSGEGYTEAFF
clone_size: -; v_call: TRBV9; d_call: TRBD2; j_call: TRBJ2-1; cdr3_nt: TGTGCCAGCAGCGTAGGGACTAGCGGGAGTTACAATGAGCAGTTCTTC; cdr3_aa: CASSVGTSGSYNEQFF
clone_size: -; v_call: TRBV5-6; d_call: -; j_call: TRBJ2-3; cdr3_nt: TGTGCCAGCAGCTTACAGGGAACAGATACGCAGTATTTT; cdr3_aa: CASSLQGTDTQYF
clone_size: once; v_call: TRBV3-1/TRBV3-2; d_call: TRBD1; j_call: TRBJ2-7; cdr3_nt: TGTGCCAGCAGCTTCCGGACAGGGGGCGACGAGCAGTACTTC; cdr3_aa: CASSFRTGGDEQYF
clone_size: -; v_call: TRBV6-6; d_call: TRBD1; j_call: TRBJ1-1; cdr3_nt: TGTGCCAGCAGTTACGACAGGGGGAACACTGAAGCTTTCTTT; cdr3_aa: CASSYDRGNTEAFF
clone_size: -; v_call: TRBV19; d_call: -; j_call: TRBJ2-1; cdr3_nt: TGTGCCAGTAGTAAAGGACACCGGTCCTACAATGAGCAGTTCTTC; cdr3_aa: CASSKGHRSYNEQFF
clone_size: many; v_call: TRBV12-3/TRBV12-4; d_call: -; j_call: TRBJ2-2; cdr3_nt: TGTGCCAGCAGTTCTACCGGGGAGCTGTTTTTT; cdr3_aa: CASSSTGELFF
clone_size: -; v_call: TRBV5-1; d_call: TRBD1; j_call: TRBJ2-1; cdr3_nt: TGCGCCAGCAGCTTGGACAGGGGGGCTGAGCAGTTCTTC; cdr3_aa: CASSLDRGAEQFF
clone_size: once; v_call: TRBV6-5; d_call: TRBD2; j_call: TRBJ2-1; cdr3_nt: TGTGCCAGCACAGCGGGGGCCTTCGGTGAGCAGTTCTTC; cdr3_aa: CASTAGAFGEQFF
clone_size: -; v_call: TRBV5-1; d_call: TRBD2; j_call: TRBJ2-4; cdr3_nt: TGCGCCAGCAGCCCCGGCCCGGGACTAGAACACATTCAGTACTTC; cdr3_aa: CASSPGPGLEHIQYF
clone_size: -; v_call: TRBV4-1; d_call: TRBD1; j_call: TRBJ2-1; cdr3_nt: TGCGCCAGCAGCCGCCCTCTGGGACAGGGGAACAATGAGCAGTTCTTC; cdr3_aa: CASSRPLGQGNNEQFF
clone_size: -; v_call: TRBV9; d_call: -; j_call: TRBJ2-5; cdr3_nt: TGTGCCAGCAGCTCCGACTTAGGGGGACAAGAGACCCAGTACTTC; cdr3_aa: CASSSDLGGQETQYF
clone_size: once; v_call: TRBV16; d_call: -; j_call: TRBJ2-1; cdr3_nt: TGTGCCAATACGGGTAGGTACTACAATGAGCAGTTCTTC; cdr3_aa: CANTGRYYNEQFF
clone_size: -; v_call: TRBV7-8; d_call: -; j_call: TRBJ2-7; cdr3_nt: TGTGCCAGCAGCTTAAGGGGGGGCTCCTACGAGCAGTACTTC; cdr3_aa: CASSLRGGSYEQYF
clone_size: -; v_call: TRBV4-1; d_call: -; j_call: TRBJ2-5; cdr3_nt: TGCGCCAGCAGCCCCCAGGGGGGCGGAGAGACCCAGTACTTC; cdr3_aa: CASSPQGGGETQYF
clone_size: -; v_call: TRBV4-2; d_call: -; j_call: TRBJ2-7; cdr3_nt: TGTGCCAGCAGCCAAGATCCGGGACACTACGAGCAGTACTTC; cdr3_aa: CASSQDPGHYEQYF
clone_size: -; v_call: TRBV24-1; d_call: -; j_call: TRBJ1-5; cdr3_nt: TGTGCCACCAGTGACCAGGGACAACCCAATCAGCCCCAGCATTTT; cdr3_aa: CATSDQGQPNQPQHF
clone_size: -; v_call: TRBV5-1; d_call: TRBD2; j_call: TRBJ2-7; cdr3_nt: TGCGCCAGCAGTTCGGGAGGGCCCTACGAGCAGTACTTC; cdr3_aa: CASSSGGPYEQYF
clone_size: -; v_call: TRBV6-6; d_call: TRBD1; j_call: TRBJ1-4; cdr3_nt: TGTGCCAGCAGTTACAACAGGGGTTCTAATGAAAAACTGTTTTTT; cdr3_aa: CASSYNRGSNEKLFF
clone_size: -; v_call: TRBV6-5; d_call: TRBD2; j_call: TRBJ2-7; cdr3_nt: TGTGCCAGCAGCAGGGACTATTCCTACGAGCAGTACTTC; cdr3_aa: CASSRDYSYEQYF
clone_size: once; v_call: TRBV18; d_call: TRBD1; j_call: TRBJ2-1; cdr3_nt: TGTGCCAGCTCACCAGGACAGGGGGCGCGGAGCAATGAGCAGTTCTTC; cdr3_aa: CASSPGQGARSNEQFF
clone_size: -; v_call: TRBV2; d_call: -; j_call: TRBJ1-5; cdr3_nt: TGTGCCAGCAGTGAAGAGGAGGGTCAGCCCCAGCATTTT; cdr3_aa: CASSEEEGQPQHF
clone_size: -; v_call: TRBV6-1; d_call: -; j_call: TRBJ2-3; cdr3_nt: TGTGCCAGCAGTGAAGGGGGCTCCACAGATACGCAGTATTTT; cdr3_aa: CASSEGGSTDTQYF
clone_size: -; v_call: TRBV19; d_call: TRBD1; j_call: TRBJ1-1; cdr3_nt: TGTGCCAGTAGTGTCCGGGACAGGGGGAACACTGAAGCTTTCTTT; cdr3_aa: CASSVRDRGNTEAFF
clone_size: -; v_call: TRBV7-2; d_call: TRBD2; j_call: TRBJ2-3; cdr3_nt: TGTGCCAGCAGCCCCCTTTCCCCGGGAGGGCCGAAAGATACGCAGTATTTT; cdr3_aa: CASSPLSPGGPKDTQYF
clone_size: -; v_call: TRBV11-2; d_call: TRBD1; j_call: TRBJ1-6; cdr3_nt: TGTGCCAGCAGCTTAGTTTGGACAGGGGTTGCTCCCCTCCACTTT; cdr3_aa: CASSLVWTGVAPLHF
clone_size: -; v_call: TRBV28; d_call: TRBD1; j_call: TRBJ1-2; cdr3_nt: TGTGCCAGCAGGGGGGACAGTCTAGGACCCTATGGCTACACCTTC; cdr3_aa: CASRGDSLGPYGYTF
clone_size: -; v_call: TRBV5-1; d_call: TRBD2; j_call: TRBJ2-5; cdr3_nt: TGCGCCAGCAGCTTGGATCCGGGGAGGGTTCAAGAGACCCAGTACTTC; cdr3_aa: CASSLDPGRVQETQYF
clone_size: -; v_call: TRBV28; d_call: -; j_call: TRBJ1-6; cdr3_nt: TGTGCCAGCAGTTATGGGGCGAATTCACCCCTCCACTTT; cdr3_aa: CASSYGANSPLHF
clone_size: -; v_call: TRBV2; d_call: -; j_call: TRBJ1-2; cdr3_nt: TGTGCCTCCCAACAGGCAGCAATGGGAGGTGGCTACACCTTC; cdr3_aa: CASQQAAMGGGYTF
clone_size: -; v_call: TRBV3-1/TRBV3-2; d_call: -; j_call: TRBJ2-3; cdr3_nt: TGTGCCAGCACCCCAAGGGGGGGGGCAGGCACGCAGTATTTT; cdr3_aa: CASTPRGGAGTQYF
clone_size: -; v_call: TRBV3-1/TRBV3-2; d_call: TRBD2; j_call: TRBJ2-3; cdr3_nt: TGTGCCAGCAGCCAAGTGATCGGGGGGGCGGATACGCAGTATTTT; cdr3_aa: CASSQVIGGADTQYF
clone_size: -; v_call: TRBV14; d_call: -; j_call: TRBJ2-4; cdr3_nt: TGTGCCAGCAGCCAAGACAGGGTAGAACCCGCCAAAAACATTCAGTACTTC; cdr3_aa: CASSQDRVEPAKNIQYF
clone_size: medium-sized; v_call: TRBV2; d_call: -; j_call: TRBJ2-1; cdr3_nt: TGTGCCAGCAGTGAACGGGTAGCCCTAGGTGGGTTCTTC; cdr3_aa: CASSERVALGGFF
clone_size: -; v_call: TRBV30; d_call: -; j_call: TRBJ1-2; cdr3_nt: TGTGCCTGGAGTCTTCCCCCGACAGCGATGTATGGCTACACCTTC; cdr3_aa: CAWSLPPTAMYGYTF
clone_size: -; v_call: TRBV20-1; d_call: -; j_call: TRBJ1-2; cdr3_nt: TGCAGTGCTAGCCCAGGCAGTGGCTACACCTTC; cdr3_aa: CSASPGSGYTF
clone_size: -; v_call: TRBV28; d_call: -; j_call: TRBJ2-7; cdr3_nt: TGTGCCAGCAGTCTAACTCGCCTAGGATACGAGCAGTACTTC; cdr3_aa: CASSLTRLGYEQYF
clone_size: few; v_call: TRBV9; d_call: TRBD1; j_call: TRBJ2-5; cdr3_nt: TGTGCCAGCAGTATAGGACAGGAGATAGAGACCCAGTACTTC; cdr3_aa: CASSIGQEIETQYF
clone_size: -; v_call: TRBV28; d_call: -; j_call: TRBJ2-7; cdr3_nt: TGTGCCAGCAGTTTAACGGGTAGATCCTACGAGCAGTACTTC; cdr3_aa: CASSLTGRSYEQYF
clone_size: -; v_call: TRBV28; d_call: TRBD1; j_call: TRBJ1-6; cdr3_nt: TGTGCCAGCAACCCCCGGACAGGGGTAAATTCACCCCTCCACTTT; cdr3_aa: CASNPRTGVNSPLHF